The 27 T cell receptor beta chains reported below all come from one sample, sequenced in a study of cytomegalovirus exposure and HLA in healthy donors (dated by TCRdb to 2016 to 2017). The protocol used for the library was the immunoSEQ multiplex PCR assay. For the multiplex PCR, a mixture combining 60 forward primers for TCR Vbeta segments and 13 reverse primers for TCR Jbeta segments was used. TCRdb mirrors the immuneACCESS table, restricted to in-frame sequences. Some clones are absent from its copies; in checked studies, under half trace to an unresolved V gene, and the reason for the others is unknown. Within this sample are around 200,000 clones, with around 81% of them counted one time only. Roughly 1.9% of the sample goes to the ten largest clones. Input material: PBMCs. These TCRs come from a woman in her 30s in good health and CMV-seropositive.

The V call is TRBV28, the J call TRBJ2-5; D not certain. The CDR3 extends over 14 amino acids. V was shortened by 1 base and J by 1 base, with 7 bases between the two germline ends. The germline CDR1 and CDR2 sequences are MDHEN and SYDVKM. The CDR3 DNA reads as TGTGCCAGCAGTTTATCCCGCAGCCAAGAGACCCAGTACTTC. Translated: CASSLSRSQETQYF.

The gene calls are TRBV6-1 and TRBJ1-2; TRBD1 agrees at 12 bases. Trimming took 6 bases from V and 8 from J; bases not matched to a gene: 4. The CDR3 spans 13 residues. Germline CDR1 MNHNS, CDR2 SASEGT. In DNA, the CDR3 is TGTGCCAGCAGGGGACAGGGGGCGGACGGCTACACCTTC. Translation: CASRGQGADGYTF.

The table lists this clone with a few counts. The gene calls are TRBV6-5 and TRBJ1-1, with D uncertain. This CDR3 region has 13 residues. Trimming left V 3 bases short and J 3 bases short, with 8 bases between. The germline CDR1 and CDR2 sequences are MNHEY and SVGAGI. The CDR3 bases are TGTGCCAGCAGTTATTCGACATACACTGAAGCTTTCTTT. It translates to CASSYSTYTEAFF.

This chain joins TRBV6-6 and TRBJ1-1; D unclear. Germline CDR1 is MNHNY and CDR2 is SVGAGI (reference sequence). There are 14 residues in the CDR3. Trimming took 6 bases from V and 1 from J, leaving 12 bases between them. CDR3 sequence reads: CASRLSGGNTEAFF. The CDR3 DNA reads TGTGCCAGCAGGCTCAGCGGCGGGAACACTGAAGCTTTCTTT.

V gene TRBV6-6 combines with J gene TRBJ2-1; D is perhaps TRBD1 (6 bases). Germline CDR1 and CDR2: MNHNY and SVGAGI (reference sequence). Trimming removed 4 bases at V and 3 bases at J, with 16 bases between. The CDR3 loop spans 16 amino acids. CDR3 DNA: TGTGCCAGCAGTTCCTCCGGTGGCAGGGGCTACAATGAGCAGTTCTTC. Protein: CASSSSGGRGYNEQFF.

This clone was observed once. This chain connects TRBV14 to TRBJ2-3, with 8 bases aligning to TRBD2. V trimming: 4 bases; J trimming: 3 bases; junction bases outside the gene matches: 9. The CDR3 is 16 amino acids. Germline V gene data show CDR1 as SGHDN and CDR2 as FVKESK. CDR3 coding DNA: TGTGCCAGCAGCCGCCGAGGACTAGCCGGTACAGATACGCAGTATTTT. This sequence encodes CASSRRGLAGTDTQYF.

This clone was counted a single time. V and J are TRBV7-6 and TRBJ2-2, with D possibly being TRBD2 (5 bases). The CDR3 is 13 amino acids. Trimming removed 2 bases at V and 8 bases at J, with 9 bases between. Germline CDR1 SGHVS, CDR2 FNYEAQ. In DNA form, the CDR3 reads TGTGCCAGCAGCTTATCGGAGGCGGGGGAGCTGTTTTTT. This codes for CASSLSEAGELFF.

The V call is TRBV6-6, the J call TRBJ1-3; D possibly corresponds to TRBD1 (6 bases). This CDR3 is built from 14 residues. CDR1 MNHNY and CDR2 SVGAGI come from the germline V gene (reference sequence). The ends were cut back, 5 bases at V and 1 base at J, with 9 bases in the middle. The CDR3: CASSNRVSGNTIYF. The CDR3, as DNA: TGTGCCAGCAGTAACAGGGTATCTGGAAACACCATATATTTT.

The chain is built from TRBV19 and TRBJ2-2; possible D gene TRBD2, 6 bases. This CDR3 contains 17 residues. Looked up from germline, CDR1 is LNHDA and CDR2 is SQIVND (reference sequence). The ends were cut back, 7 bases at V and 4 bases at J, with 22 bases in the middle. In DNA form, the CDR3 reads TGTGCCAGTACCCCGGGGGTGTGGGACCTGAGCACCGGGGAGCTGTTTTTT. Protein sequence: CASTPGVWDLSTGELFF.

The J gene is TRBJ2-7, the V gene TRBV7-9; possible D gene TRBD2, 5 bases. This CDR3 region has 14 residues. Trimming cost V 2 bases and J 10 bases, with 18 bases left between them. Germline V gene lookup returns CDR1 SEHNR and CDR2 FQNEAQ (reference sequence). DNA for the CDR3: TGTGCCAGCAGCTTATTTTCGGGCAAGGAGGTTCAGTACTTC. Its translation: CASSLFSGKEVQYF. Using reference TRBV7-9 and TRBJ2-7 for the parts outside the CDR3, the full variable domain is DTGVSQNPRHKITKRGQNVTFRCDPISEHNRLYWYRQTLGQGPEFLTYFQNEAQLEKSRLLSDRFSAERPKGSFSTLEIQRTEQGDSAMYLCASSLFSGKEVQYFGPGTRLTVT.

This clone was seen just once. This chain uses TRBV10-3 with TRBJ1-5; D possibly corresponds to TRBD1 (6 bases). Germline assignment: CDR1 ENHRY and CDR2 SYGVKD. CDR3 length: 14 amino acids. With 6 bases removed from V and 5 bases from J, the gap between germline ends came to 14 bases. The CDR3 spells CAIRGTHGDQPQHF. CDR3 nucleotides: TGTGCCATCAGGGGGACACACGGTGATCAGCCCCAGCATTTT.

This clone came up once. The chain combines TRBV15 with TRBJ2-7; D is possibly TRBD1 (6 bases). The germline gives CDR1 LNHNV, CDR2 YYDKDF (reference sequence). The CDR3 spans 13 residues. V was clipped by 3 bases and J by 6 bases, with 12 bases between them. CDR3 nucleotides: TGTGCCACCAGCAGGGTGGCAGGGGTCGAGCAGTACTTC. It is translated as CATSRVAGVEQYF.

This clone was seen a few times. The chain combines TRBV28 with TRBJ1-2; the D gene is possibly TRBD1 (6 bases). The length of the CDR3 is 14 residues. V was trimmed by 4 bases and J by 1 base, leaving 10 bases between them. The germline gives CDR1 MDHEN, CDR2 SYDVKM. This CDR3 reads CASSSARGNYGYTF. DNA for the CDR3: TGTGCCAGCAGTTCGGCCAGGGGTAACTATGGCTACACCTTC.

The chain employs TRBV30 and TRBJ1-5, with TRBD1 identical over 7 bases. Trimming at V came to 1 base and at J to 5 bases, leaving 2 bases not matched to a gene. The germline CDR1 and CDR2 sequences are GTSNPN and SVGIG (reference sequence). This CDR3 contains 13 residues. The CDR3 spells CAWSAGQDQPQHF. The CDR3 region has the DNA TGTGCCTGGAGTGCTGGACAGGATCAGCCCCAGCATTTT.

This chain links TRBV5-6 with TRBJ1-5; a possible D gene is TRBD1 (6 bases). The germline V gene encodes CDR1 SGHDT and CDR2 YYEEEE. V lost 4 bases, J lost 3 bases, and 14 bases lay in between. The CDR3 has 15 residues. As DNA, the CDR3 is TGTGCCAGCAGCAAATACGACAGGTCCAATCAGCCCCAGCATTTT. It translates to CASSKYDRSNQPQHF.

This clone was counted only a few times. The V call is TRBV9, the J call TRBJ2-3, with 9 bases matching TRBD1. Looked up from germline, CDR1 is SGDLS and CDR2 is YYNGEE. This CDR3 comprises 15 residues. The junction had 3 bases not matched to a gene; V was cut back by 3 bases and J by 1 base. CDR3: CASSATGGGTDTQYF. In DNA, the CDR3 is TGTGCCAGCAGCGCGACAGGGGGGGGCACAGATACGCAGTATTTT.

This clone was picked up a small number of times. CDR3 in amino acids: CAWRGLAGEETQYF. The CDR3 nucleotides read TGTGCCTGGAGGGGACTAGCGGGGGAAGAGACCCAGTACTTC. The chain links TRBV30 to TRBJ2-5; 14 bases are a match to TRBD2. The CDR3 contains 14 residues. The V segment lost 3 bases and the J segment 3 bases; nucleotides outside the gene matches: 0. The V gene's germline CDR1 is GTSNPN and CDR2 SVGIG (reference sequence).

The count of this clone is one. The J gene is TRBJ2-7, the V gene TRBV5-1; TRBD2 matches 14 bases. V lost 4 bases, J lost 7 bases, and 7 bases stayed unmatched. The germline CDR1 and CDR2 sequences are SGHRS and YFSETQ. This CDR3 is 15 amino acids long. The CDR3 DNA reads TGCGCCAGCAGCATCGGGACTAGCGGGGGTAGGGAGCAGTACTTC. Amino acid sequence: CASSIGTSGGREQYF.

This CDR3 is CASRTLEGTSGGRRYEQYF. The CDR3, as DNA: TGTGCCAGCCGGACCCTGGAAGGGACTAGCGGGGGGAGACGTTACGAGCAGTACTTC. The chain joins TRBV27 to TRBJ2-5, with 15 bases matching TRBD2. The J call may be incorrect, as the DNA end agrees better with TRBJ2-7. The length of the CDR3 is 19 residues. Germline loops: CDR1 MNHEY, CDR2 SMNVEV (reference sequence).

This clone was seen just once. The genes are TRBV19 and TRBJ1-5; tentative D call: TRBD1 (6 bases). Per germline, CDR1 LNHDA and CDR2 SQIVND (reference sequence). V lost 8 bases, J lost 5 bases, and 22 bases lay in between. The CDR3 is 16 residues long. The CDR3 region is CASPHAPWTDYQPQHF. The CDR3 DNA reads TGTGCCAGTCCTCACGCCCCCTGGACAGATTATCAGCCCCAGCATTTT.

The gene calls are TRBV7-2 and TRBJ2-2; D perhaps matches TRBD1 (6 bases). Germline values: CDR1 SGHTA, CDR2 FQGNSA. The length of the CDR3 is 16 residues. With 4 bases removed from V and 5 bases from J, the gap between germline ends came to 17 bases. The CDR3 reads CASSSAQGRATGELFF. The CDR3 nucleotides are TGTGCCAGCAGCTCAGCACAGGGAAGAGCAACCGGGGAGCTGTTTTTT.

The V gene is TRBV29-1, the J gene TRBJ2-3, with D possibly matching TRBD2 (5 bases). The CDR3 has 15 residues. Trimming took 4 bases from V and 8 from J, leaving 22 bases between them. Germline CDR1 and CDR2: SQVTM and ANQGSEA. This chain's CDR3 is CSVVVAPLDGVTQYF. CDR3 nucleotides: TGCAGCGTTGTAGTTGCCCCATTGGACGGGGTTACGCAGTATTTT.

The gene calls are TRBV25-1 and TRBJ2-5; 8 nucleotides match TRBD2. The ends lost 3 bases at V and 3 bases at J; junction bases unmatched: 12. Per germline, CDR1 MGHDK and CDR2 SYGVNS. The CDR3 spans 17 residues. The CDR3 region has the DNA TGTGCCAGCAGTGAGTCCTCCATGCGAGCGGGGGAAGAGACCCAGTACTTC. Residues: CASSESSMRAGEETQYF.

The V call is TRBV10-3, the J call TRBJ2-7; D is possibly TRBD1 (5 bases). Between the trimmed V and J ends, which lost 0 bases and 2 bases, there was a span of 14 bases. The CDR3 is made up of 16 amino acids. Per the germline V gene, CDR1 is ENHRY and CDR2 is SYGVKD. CDR3 DNA sequence: TGTGCCATCAGTGAGTCGGGTCAGGGAACCCCCTACGAGCAGTACTTC. This translates into CAISESGQGTPYEQYF.

This clone has more than one count but fewer than ten. Additional DNA sequences in this sample encode the identical CDR3. The rearrangement joins TRBV30 to TRBJ1-6; 9 bases are a match to TRBD1. This CDR3 spans 14 amino acids. Germline trimming cut 0 bases from V and 13 bases from J; bases unmatched to any gene: 7. CDR1 is GTSNPN, CDR2 SVGIG, per germline (reference sequence). The CDR3 region has the DNA TGTGCCTGGAGTGTCGGACAGGGGCCGACCCCCCTCCACTTT. Encoded protein: CAWSVGQGPTPLHF.

This rearrangement joins TRBV2 to TRBJ2-5; 10 nucleotides line up with TRBD2. V was pared by 3 bases and J by 3 bases, with 7 bases of the junction left unmatched. Looked up from germline, CDR1 is SNHLY and CDR2 is FYNNEI. CDR3 size: 16 residues. The DNA for the CDR3 is TGTGCCAGCAGTGATACACTAGCGGGATCTGAAGAGACCCAGTACTTC. This encodes CASSDTLAGSEETQYF.

V is TRBV5-4 and J is TRBJ1-2, with TRBD1 matching over 11 bases. The CDR3 runs to 14 residues. Germline trimming cut 9 bases from V and 4 bases from J; bases unmatched to any gene: 8. Germline values: CDR1 SGHNT, CDR2 YYREEE (reference sequence). CDR3 coding DNA: TGTGCCACCTCGCGGACAGGGGGCATCTATGGCTACACCTTC. This codes for CATSRTGGIYGYTF.